This T cell receptor (beta chain) was documented in a study of regulatory T cells in long-lasting Graves disease. Worth noting for this clonotype: Its specificity is not known.

The study's findings and limits: Fewer public clonotypes were shared by new patients (around 1,000) than by persistent patients (roughly 2,500).

This CDR3 has 14 amino acids. Trimming pared 1 base from V and 5 bases from J, leaving 11 bases between. Germline CDR1 reads SEHNR; CDR2 reads FQNEAQ (reference sequence). Researchers made TCR beta libraries by using iRepertoire HTBI primers and running Arm-PCR on CDR3 regions. TCRdb ran MiXCR on the multiplex PCR reads and lists one entry per CDR3 protein. The repertoire holds about 350,000 distinct CDR3 sequences, with roughly 17% as singletons. Time point noted: newly diagnosed GD, antithyroid drugs for less than 3 months. PBMC-extracted RNA yielded the TCR library. In addition, the sample was reused for a study of T cells in Graves' hyperthyroidism and ophthalmopathy. From that study: The study based diagnoses on clinical symptoms, serum thyroxine and TRAb, thyroid ultrasound and orbital computed tomography. Clonotypes that were expanded in thyroid above 0.001 mostly appeared in blood too. Model predictions of ophthalmopathy came a median roughly 6.4 months before onset.

Here the sequenced sample was peripheral blood mononuclear cells (PBMCs), taken at new diagnosis, from a patient treated with antithyroid drugs. This TCR was sampled from a young woman with Graves disease. The rearrangement links TRBV7-9 to TRBJ2-5; no definite D call. CDR3 coding DNA: TGTGCCAGCAGCTTAGACTTTCCTCAGGAGACCCAGTACTTC. Amino acids: CASSLDFPQETQYF.